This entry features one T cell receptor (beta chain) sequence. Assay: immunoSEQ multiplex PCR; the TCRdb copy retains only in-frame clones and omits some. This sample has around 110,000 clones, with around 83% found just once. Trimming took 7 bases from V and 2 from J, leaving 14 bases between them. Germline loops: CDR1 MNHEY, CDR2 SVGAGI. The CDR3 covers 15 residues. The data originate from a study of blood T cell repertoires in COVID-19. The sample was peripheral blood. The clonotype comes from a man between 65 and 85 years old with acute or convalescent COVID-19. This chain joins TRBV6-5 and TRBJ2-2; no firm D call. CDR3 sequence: CASTIDGFNTGELFF. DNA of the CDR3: TGTGCCAGCACTATTGACGGGTTCAACACCGGGGAGCTGTTTTTT.